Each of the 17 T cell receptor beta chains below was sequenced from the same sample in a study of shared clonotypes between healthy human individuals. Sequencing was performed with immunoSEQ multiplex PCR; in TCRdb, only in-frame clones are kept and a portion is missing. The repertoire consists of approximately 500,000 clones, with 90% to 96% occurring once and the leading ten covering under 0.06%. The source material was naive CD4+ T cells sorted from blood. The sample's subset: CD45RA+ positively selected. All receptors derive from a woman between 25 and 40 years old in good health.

The DNA of the CDR3 is TGTGCCAGCAGTACCTCCGGGACGCCCTACGAGCAGTACTTC. It translates to CASSTSGTPYEQYF. The V and J genes are TRBV28 and TRBJ2-7; D is perhaps TRBD1 or TRBD2 (5 bases each). This CDR3 region has 14 residues. CDR1 and CDR2 from the germline V gene are MDHEN and SYDVKM. V dropped 5 bases and J dropped 2 bases, with 13 bases sitting between them.

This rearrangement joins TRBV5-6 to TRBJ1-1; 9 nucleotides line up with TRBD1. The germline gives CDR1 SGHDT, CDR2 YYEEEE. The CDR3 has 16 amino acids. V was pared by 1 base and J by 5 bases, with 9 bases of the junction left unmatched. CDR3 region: CASSLYGTGKKTEAFF. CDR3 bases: TGTGCCAGCAGCTTGTACGGGACAGGGAAAAAAACTGAAGCTTTCTTT.

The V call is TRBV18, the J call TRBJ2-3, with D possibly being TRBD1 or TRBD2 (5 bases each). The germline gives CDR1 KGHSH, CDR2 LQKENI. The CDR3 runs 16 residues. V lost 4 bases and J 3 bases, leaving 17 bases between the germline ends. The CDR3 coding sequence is TGTGCCAGCTCACGCCTGTGGGACCCCCGGACAGATACGCAGTATTTT. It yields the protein CASSRLWDPRTDTQYF.

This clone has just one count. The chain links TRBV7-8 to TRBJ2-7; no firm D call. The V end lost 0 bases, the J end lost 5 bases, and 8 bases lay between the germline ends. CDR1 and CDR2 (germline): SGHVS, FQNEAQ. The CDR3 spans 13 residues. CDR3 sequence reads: CASSLATSNEQYF. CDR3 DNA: TGTGCCAGCAGCTTAGCTACGTCGAACGAGCAGTACTTC.

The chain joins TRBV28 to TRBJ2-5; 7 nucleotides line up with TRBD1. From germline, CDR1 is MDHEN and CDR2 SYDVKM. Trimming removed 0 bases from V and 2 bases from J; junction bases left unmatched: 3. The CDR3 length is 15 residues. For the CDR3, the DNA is TGTGCCAGCAGTTTATGGGGGACAGAGCAAGAGACCCAGTACTTC. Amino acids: CASSLWGTEQETQYF.

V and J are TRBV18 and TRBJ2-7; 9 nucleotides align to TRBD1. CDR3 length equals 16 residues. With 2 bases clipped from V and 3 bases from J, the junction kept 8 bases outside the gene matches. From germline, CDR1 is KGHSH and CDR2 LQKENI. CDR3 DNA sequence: TGTGCCAGCTCACCAAAGTCGGGACAGGGCTACTACGAGCAGTACTTC. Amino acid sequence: CASSPKSGQGYYEQYF.

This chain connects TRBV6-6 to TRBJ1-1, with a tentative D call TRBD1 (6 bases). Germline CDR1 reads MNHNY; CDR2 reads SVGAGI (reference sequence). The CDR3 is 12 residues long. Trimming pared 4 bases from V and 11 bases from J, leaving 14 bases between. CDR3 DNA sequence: TGTGCCAGCAGTTCCCCAGGGACATCGGCTTTCTTT. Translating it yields CASSSPGTSAFF.

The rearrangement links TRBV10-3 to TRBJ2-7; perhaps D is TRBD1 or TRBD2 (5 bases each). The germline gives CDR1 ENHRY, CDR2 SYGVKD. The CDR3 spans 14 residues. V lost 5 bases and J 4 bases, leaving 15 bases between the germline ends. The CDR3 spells CAISPTRGGYEQYF. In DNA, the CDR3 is TGTGCCATCAGTCCGACACGGGGCGGGTACGAGCAGTACTTC.

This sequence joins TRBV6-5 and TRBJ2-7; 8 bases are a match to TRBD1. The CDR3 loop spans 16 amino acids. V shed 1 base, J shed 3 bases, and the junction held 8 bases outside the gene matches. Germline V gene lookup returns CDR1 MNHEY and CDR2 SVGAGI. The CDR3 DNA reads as TGTGCCAGCAGTTACTGGAGGACAGGGACGATCTACGAGCAGTACTTC. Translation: CASSYWRTGTIYEQYF.

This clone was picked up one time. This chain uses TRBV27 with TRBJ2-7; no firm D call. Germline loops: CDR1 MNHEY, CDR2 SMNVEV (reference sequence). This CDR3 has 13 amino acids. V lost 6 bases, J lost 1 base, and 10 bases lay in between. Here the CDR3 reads CASRLDGSYEQYF. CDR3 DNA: TGTGCCAGCAGGTTGGACGGGTCCTACGAGCAGTACTTC.

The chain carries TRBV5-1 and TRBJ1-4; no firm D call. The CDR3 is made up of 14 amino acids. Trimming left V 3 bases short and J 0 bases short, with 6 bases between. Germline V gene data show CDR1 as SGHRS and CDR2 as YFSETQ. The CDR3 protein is CASSSAATNEKLFF. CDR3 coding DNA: TGCGCCAGCAGCTCAGCTGCAACTAATGAAAAACTGTTTTTT.

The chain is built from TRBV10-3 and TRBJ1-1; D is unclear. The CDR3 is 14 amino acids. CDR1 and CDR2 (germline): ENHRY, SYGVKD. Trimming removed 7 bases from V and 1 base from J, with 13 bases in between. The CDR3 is CAITSTNENTEAFF. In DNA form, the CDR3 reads TGTGCCATCACCTCGACAAATGAGAACACTGAAGCTTTCTTT.

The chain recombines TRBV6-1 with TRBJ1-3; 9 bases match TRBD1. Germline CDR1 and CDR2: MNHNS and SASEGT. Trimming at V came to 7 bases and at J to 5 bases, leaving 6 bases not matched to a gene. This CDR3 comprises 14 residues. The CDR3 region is CASTLQGARNTIYF. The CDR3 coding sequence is TGTGCCAGCACCCTACAGGGGGCCAGAAACACCATATATTTT.

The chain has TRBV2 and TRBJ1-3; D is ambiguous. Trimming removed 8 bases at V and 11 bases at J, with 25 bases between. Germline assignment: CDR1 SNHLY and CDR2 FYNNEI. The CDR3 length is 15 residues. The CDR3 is CASLGAFHAFGAIYF. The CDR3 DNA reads TGTGCCAGCCTAGGCGCCTTCCACGCCTTCGGCGCCATATATTTT.

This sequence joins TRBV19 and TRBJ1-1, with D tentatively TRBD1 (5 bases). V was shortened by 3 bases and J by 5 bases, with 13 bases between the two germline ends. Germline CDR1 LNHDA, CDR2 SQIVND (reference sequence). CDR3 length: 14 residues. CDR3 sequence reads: CASSIQGEGTEAFF. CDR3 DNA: TGTGCCAGTAGTATCCAGGGCGAGGGGACTGAAGCTTTCTTT. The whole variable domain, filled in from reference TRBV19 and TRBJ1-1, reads DGGITQSPKYLFRKEGQNVTLSCEQNLNHDAMYWYRQDPGQGLRLIYYSQIVNDFQKGDIAEGYSVSREKKESFPLTVTSAQKNPTAFYLCASSIQGEGTEAFFGQGTRLTVV.

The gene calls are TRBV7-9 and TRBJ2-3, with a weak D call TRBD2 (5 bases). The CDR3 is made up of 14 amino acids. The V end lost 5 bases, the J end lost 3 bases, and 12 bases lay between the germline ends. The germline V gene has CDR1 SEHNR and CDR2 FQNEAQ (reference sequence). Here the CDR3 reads CASSRGRGTDTQYF. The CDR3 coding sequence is TGTGCCAGCAGCCGCGGGCGAGGGACAGATACGCAGTATTTT.

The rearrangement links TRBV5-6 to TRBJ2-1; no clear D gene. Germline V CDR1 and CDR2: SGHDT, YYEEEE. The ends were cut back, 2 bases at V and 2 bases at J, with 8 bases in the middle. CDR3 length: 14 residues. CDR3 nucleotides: TGTGCCAGCAGCTTTTTGACGGCCTACAATGAGCAGTTCTTC. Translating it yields CASSFLTAYNEQFF.